Following are 31 T cell receptor beta chains from one sample sequenced in a study of a mutant IDH1 vaccine in newly diagnosed glioma. Libraries were prepared by immunoSEQ multiplex PCR; TCRdb keeps only in-frame clonotypes and omits some of them. The table records around 50,000 clones, around 90% of them present only once. These receptors have no identified antigens. The time point is: week 5, during vaccination. Doses consisted of 300 ug of mutant IDH1 20-mer peptide each, paired with topical imiquimod. The source material was PBMCs, sampled from a glioma patient whose treatment included an IDH1 peptide vaccine. These receptors originate from a woman between 40 and 55 years old with glioma.

The gene calls are TRBV10-3 and TRBJ2-5; D is perhaps TRBD1 (5 bases). This CDR3 has 13 residues. Trimming pared 2 bases from V and 2 bases from J, leaving 6 bases between. Germline values: CDR1 ENHRY, CDR2 SYGVKD. As DNA, the CDR3 is TGTGCCATCAGTGAGCGACAGCAAGAGACCCAGTACTTC. Translating it yields CAISERQQETQYF.

The chain employs TRBV4-1 and TRBJ1-2, with 8 bases fitting TRBD1. Unmatched junction bases numbered 14, after V lost 1 base and J lost 7 bases. This CDR3 is built from 17 residues. Germline V CDR1 and CDR2: MGHRA, YSYEKL. In DNA form, the CDR3 reads TGCGCCAGCAGCCAAGTGGCAAACACAGGGGGTGCGAGTGGCTACACCTTC. Encoded protein: CASSQVANTGGASGYTF.

This clone was recorded only once. The chain couples TRBV5-6 to TRBJ2-1, with TRBD1 matching over 8 bases. Germline CDR1 reads SGHDT; CDR2 reads YYEEEE. CDR3 length equals 15 residues. Unmatched junction bases numbered 6, after V lost 3 bases and J lost 4 bases. CDR3 bases: TGTGCCAGCAGCTACCAGGGGGCGCAATACAATGAGCAGTTCTTC. It encodes CASSYQGAQYNEQFF. The full variable domain, in which reference TRBV5-6 and TRBJ2-1 provide the parts outside the CDR3, is DAGVTQSPTHLIKTRGQQVTLRCSPKSGHDTVSWYQQALGQGPQFIFQYYEEEERQRGNFPDRFSGHQFPNYSSELNVNALLLGDSALYLCASSYQGAQYNEQFFGPGTRLTVL.

V and J are TRBV21-1 and TRBJ1-2; the table's D call, TRBD1, was not checked against the DNA. TRBV21-1 is reported as a pseudogene. This CDR3 spans 15 amino acids. The CDR3 sequence is CASSNGQGPNYGYTF. The CDR3 DNA follows: TGTGCCAGCAGCAATGGACAGGGACCAAACTATGGCTACACCTTC.

V usage is TRBV4-2 and J usage is TRBJ2-7; TRBD1 agrees at 10 bases. The trim removed 3 bases at V and 1 base at J, leaving 3 bases unmatched. This CDR3 is 15 amino acids long. CDR1 and CDR2 from the germline V gene are LGHNA and YNFKEQ. The CDR3 DNA follows: TGTGCCAGCAGCCAGACAGGGGGCGGTTCCTACGAGCAGTACTTC. The encoded protein is CASSQTGGGSYEQYF.

V is TRBV2 and J is TRBJ2-2; 10 nucleotides line up with TRBD2. CDR1 is SNHLY and CDR2 is FYNNEI in the germline V gene. The V and J ends lost 6 bases and 3 bases, in that order; junction bases with no gene match: 1. The length of the CDR3 is 14 residues. The CDR3 sequence: CASRLAGDTGELFF. The CDR3 DNA sequence: TGTGCCAGCAGGCTAGCGGGAGACACCGGGGAGCTGTTTTTT.

V usage is TRBV2 and J usage is TRBJ2-5; a possible D gene is TRBD2 (7 bases). The germline CDR1 and CDR2 sequences are SNHLY and FYNNEI. The CDR3 has 17 residues. The V and J ends lost 3 bases and 5 bases respectively, with 22 bases between them. The chain's CDR3 is CASSEAFPEGGEETQYF. The CDR3 DNA reads TGTGCCAGCAGTGAGGCATTCCCTGAGGGGGGGGAGGAGACCCAGTACTTC.

J is TRBJ1-5 and V is TRBV2, with D maybe TRBD1 (6 bases). This CDR3 is built from 14 residues. Germline CDR1 is SNHLY and CDR2 is FYNNEI. The V end was cut by 3 bases, the J end by 7 bases, with 13 bases between. This CDR3 is CASSERTGNQPQHF. The CDR3 bases are TGTGCCAGCAGTGAGCGAACAGGGAACCAGCCCCAGCATTTT.

The chain couples TRBV6-5 to TRBJ1-1, with D possibly TRBD1 on 5 matching bases. The CDR3 runs to 16 residues. Germline V gene sequence: CDR1 MNHEY, CDR2 SVGAGI. V was cut by 2 bases and J by 1 base, with 14 bases left in between. CDR3: CASSYKSVGTNTEAFF. The CDR3 nucleotides are TGTGCCAGCAGTTACAAAAGTGTGGGGACGAACACTGAAGCTTTCTTT.

The rearrangement uses TRBV5-1 and TRBJ1-2; 9 bases match TRBD1. The germline V gene encodes CDR1 SGHRS and CDR2 YFSETQ. V shed 4 bases and J 3 bases; nucleotides not matched to a gene: 4. This CDR3 has 14 amino acids. Written as DNA, the CDR3 is TGCGCCAGCAGCCTCCGGACAGGGGACTATGGCTACACCTTC. Translated: CASSLRTGDYGYTF.

The V and J genes are TRBV10-3 and TRBJ1-5; perhaps TRBD1 as D (6 bases). The CDR3 consists of 15 residues. The germline V gene encodes CDR1 ENHRY and CDR2 SYGVKD. V was pared by 4 bases and J by 5 bases, with 15 bases between. The CDR3 DNA reads TGTGCCATCAGTGGGGTGGGGGGCAAAGATCAGCCCCAGCATTTT. Translation gives CAISGVGGKDQPQHF.

J is TRBJ2-7 and V is TRBV10-3; D is undetermined. Germline V gives CDR1 ENHRY, CDR2 SYGVKD. The CDR3 is 13 residues long. V was trimmed by 4 bases and J by 4 bases, leaving 11 bases between them. Written as DNA, the CDR3 is TGTGCCATCAGTGCGGCGGAGCAATACGAGCAGTACTTC. This codes for CAISAAEQYEQYF.

The chain links TRBV27 to TRBJ2-7; the match to TRBD2 covers 14 bases. The CDR3 loop spans 16 amino acids. V shed 0 bases, J shed 3 bases, and the junction held 1 base outside the gene matches. Germline V gene data show CDR1 as MNHEY and CDR2 as SMNVEV (reference sequence). DNA for the CDR3: TGTGCCAGCAGTTTATCGGGGACTAGCGGGAGCTACGAGCAGTACTTC. It is translated as CASSLSGTSGSYEQYF.

The chain links TRBV11-2 to TRBJ2-2; 11 bases are a match to TRBD2. Per germline, CDR1 SGHAT and CDR2 FQNNGV. With V trimmed by 2 bases and J by 7 bases, 6 bases remained unmatched. The CDR3 loop spans 16 amino acids. CDR3 DNA sequence: TGTGCCAGCAGCTTAAGAACTAGCGGGAGCGGCGGGGAGCTGTTTTTT. Translating it yields CASSLRTSGSGGELFF. Full variable domain (remainder filled in from reference TRBV11-2 and TRBJ2-2): EAGVAQSPRYKIIEKRQSVAFWCNPISGHATLYWYQQILGQGPKLLIQFQNNGVVDDSQLPKDRFSAERLKGVDSTLKIQPAKLEDSAVYLCASSLRTSGSGGELFFGEGSRLTVL.

The chain combines TRBV28 with TRBJ2-1, with 13 bases matching TRBD2. From germline, CDR1 is MDHEN and CDR2 SYDVKM. Unmatched junction bases numbered 18, after V lost 8 bases and J lost 5 bases. The CDR3 extends over 19 amino acids. The CDR3 protein is CASDSGGLAGKPRDNEQFF. In DNA form, the CDR3 reads TGTGCCAGCGACTCCGGGGGACTAGCGGGGAAACCTAGGGACAATGAGCAGTTCTTC. Using reference TRBV28 and TRBJ2-1 for the parts outside the CDR3, the full variable domain is DVKVTQSSRYLVKRTGEKVFLECVQDMDHENMFWYRQDPGLGLRLIYFSYDVKMKEKGDIPEGYSVSREKKERFSLILESASTNQTSMYLCASDSGGLAGKPRDNEQFFGPGTRLTVL.

The V call is TRBV5-1, the J call TRBJ2-1, with TRBD2 as a possible D gene (6 bases). V gave up 4 bases and J gave up 5 bases, with 10 bases separating them. The germline CDR1 and CDR2 sequences are SGHRS and YFSETQ. CDR3 size: 13 residues. The CDR3, as DNA: TGCGCCAGCAGCGCGGGACTGAACAATGAGCAGTTCTTC. Its translation: CASSAGLNNEQFF.

This sequence joins TRBV6-1 and TRBJ2-7; no firm D call. Trimming stripped 5 bases from V and 2 bases from J, with 10 bases between. The CDR3 covers 13 residues. CDR1 is MNHNS, CDR2 SASEGT, per germline. Here the CDR3 DNA reads TGTGCCAGCAGTCGCGATCCAGCCTACGAGCAGTACTTC. Translated, it gives CASSRDPAYEQYF.

The rearrangement joins TRBV20-1 to TRBJ2-5; no firm D call. CDR1 and CDR2 from the germline V gene are DFQATT and SNEGSKA (reference sequence). CDR3 size: 9 residues. CDR3 DNA: TGCAGCCCTAAAGAGACCCAGTACTTC. As protein: CSPKETQYF.

This chain uses TRBV13 with TRBJ1-1; a possible D gene is TRBD1 (5 bases). Trimming removed 5 bases from V and 3 bases from J, with 19 bases in between. This CDR3 is built from 16 residues. Germline V gene sequence: CDR1 PRHDT, CDR2 FYEKMQ (reference sequence). CDR3 protein: CASSKTATGLYTEAFF. As DNA, the CDR3 is TGTGCCAGCAGCAAGACCGCCACAGGTCTCTACACTGAAGCTTTCTTT.

The chain recombines TRBV7-2 with TRBJ2-7, with no clear D. The CDR3 is 12 residues long. The germline gives CDR1 SGHTA, CDR2 FQGNSA. The V end lost 3 bases, the J end lost 6 bases, and 9 bases lay between the germline ends. The CDR3 loop is CASSLSEFEQYF. In DNA form, the CDR3 reads TGTGCCAGCAGCTTGTCCGAGTTCGAGCAGTACTTC.

The V gene is TRBV7-6, the J gene TRBJ2-5; 9 nucleotides agree with TRBD1. CDR3 size: 13 residues. Germline lookup yields CDR1 SGHVS and CDR2 FNYEAQ. V gave up 5 bases and J gave up 5 bases; unmatched junction bases: 3. CDR3 region: CASSRGQGETQYF. The CDR3, as DNA: TGTGCCAGCAGCCGCGGACAGGGGGAGACCCAGTACTTC.

The DNA of the CDR3 is TGTGCCAGCACCAAAGGCAGATTGGCCTACGAGCAGTACTTC. It codes for CASTKGRLAYEQYF. The rearrangement links TRBV2 to TRBJ2-7; no clear D gene. The CDR3 extends over 14 amino acids. Germline V gene sequence: CDR1 SNHLY, CDR2 FYNNEI. Trimming removed 7 bases from V and 2 bases from J, with 15 bases in between.

The chain carries TRBV19 and TRBJ1-5; 9 bases line up with TRBD1. The CDR3 runs 15 residues. J gave up 5 bases and V 3 bases, and 5 bases lay outside the gene matches. Germline CDR1 reads LNHDA; CDR2 reads SQIVND (reference sequence). The CDR3 DNA reads as TGTGCCAGTAGTATCAGGGACAGGGACCATCAGCCCCAGCATTTT. This gives the protein CASSIRDRDHQPQHF.

The rearrangement links TRBV9 to TRBJ1-1; D not resolved. V lost 4 bases to trimming and J lost 1 base, with 8 bases between them. The germline gives CDR1 SGDLS, CDR2 YYNGEE. The CDR3 spans 13 residues. The CDR3 DNA follows: TGTGCCAGCAGCATCACCGGGAACACTGAAGCTTTCTTT. This translates into CASSITGNTEAFF.

This clone came up a few times. This chain links TRBV5-1 with TRBJ2-5, with 7 positions matching TRBD2. Germline V gene sequence: CDR1 SGHRS, CDR2 YFSETQ. J was trimmed by 4 bases and V by 0 bases; bases with no gene match: 3. The CDR3 covers 14 residues. The CDR3 sequence is CASSLGGGPETQYF. Here the CDR3 DNA reads TGCGCCAGCAGCTTGGGGGGAGGGCCAGAGACCCAGTACTTC.

Only one count was recorded for this clone. The same CDR3 can be traced to other DNA sequences in this sample. The CDR3: CASSYSRGDTEAFF. CDR3 sequence (DNA): TGTGCCAGCAGTTACTCCAGGGGCGACACTGAAGCTTTCTTT. The V gene is TRBV6-5, the J gene TRBJ1-1; D perhaps matches TRBD1 (6 bases). Germline V CDR1 and CDR2: MNHEY, SVGAGI. Trimming left V 0 bases short and J 3 bases short, with 8 bases between. This CDR3 is 14 amino acids long.

V gene TRBV30 combines with J gene TRBJ2-1; TRBD2 aligns across 10 bases. Losses at the gene ends were 4 bases for V and 3 bases for J; bases not matched to a gene: 3. Germline loops: CDR1 GTSNPN, CDR2 SVGIG (reference sequence). This CDR3 has 14 amino acids. CDR3 sequence (DNA): TGTGCCTGGAAGCTAGCGGGAGACTACAATGAGCAGTTCTTC. Translating gives CAWKLAGDYNEQFF.

The chain uses TRBV5-1 and TRBJ2-1; 8 bases are shared with TRBD2. With 1 base clipped from V and 5 bases from J, the junction kept 8 bases outside the gene matches. CDR3 length: 16 amino acids. Germline CDR1 and CDR2: SGHRS and YFSETQ. CDR3 sequence reads: CASSLMAGGPDNEQFF. CDR3 DNA: TGCGCCAGCAGCTTGATGGCGGGAGGCCCCGACAATGAGCAGTTCTTC.

The V gene is TRBV2, the J gene TRBJ2-7, with 7 bases aligning to TRBD1. V lost 3 bases and J lost 1; bases outside the gene matches: 3. This CDR3 contains 14 residues. CDR1 and CDR2 from the germline V gene are SNHLY and FYNNEI. CDR3 in amino acids: CASSEQGESYEQYF. The CDR3 bases are TGTGCCAGCAGTGAGCAGGGGGAATCCTACGAGCAGTACTTC.

The chain couples TRBV4-1 to TRBJ1-5; 8 nucleotides align to TRBD1. CDR3 length: 17 residues. Germline lookup yields CDR1 MGHRA and CDR2 YSYEKL. Trimming took 4 bases from V and 3 from J; bases not matched to a gene: 11. CDR3 nucleotide sequence: TGCGCCAGCAGCCGTTTTGCCGCGACAGGGGACAATCAGCCCCAGCATTTT. Its translation: CASSRFAATGDNQPQHF.

The V and J genes are TRBV28 and TRBJ2-2; TRBD1 might be the D (6 bases). The CDR3 sequence is 16 residues long. Germline lookup yields CDR1 MDHEN and CDR2 SYDVKM. V lost 4 bases to trimming and J lost 7 bases, with 19 bases between them. Here the CDR3 DNA reads TGTGCCAGCAGTTCCCCCGCAGGGGATCGAAACGGGGAGCTGTTTTTT. Translation gives CASSSPAGDRNGELFF.